What follows are 27 T cell receptor beta chains derived from one specimen sequenced in a study of blood T cell repertoires in COVID-19. TCRdb's copy holds only in-frame clones and misses some; the assay was immunoSEQ multiplex PCR. The sample lists 40,000 to 50,000 clones, roughly 80% seen once, with over 25% in the top ten. The material sequenced was peripheral blood. These receptors all come from a woman between 65 and 79 years old with acute or convalescent COVID-19.

The CDR3 DNA follows: TGTGCCAGCAGCTCGGTTAACAGGCCTGTGGGAAAACTGTTTTTT. Amino acids: CASSSVNRPVGKLFF. The chain links TRBV7-9 to TRBJ1-4, with a possible D match to TRBD1 (5 bases). Trimming removed 4 bases at V and 10 bases at J, with 19 bases between. The CDR3 length is 15 residues. CDR1 and CDR2 from the germline V gene are SEHNR and FQNEAQ (reference sequence).

The chain uses TRBV24-1 and TRBJ2-1; D is unclear. This CDR3 is 12 amino acids long. V was clipped by 4 bases and J by 8 bases, with 8 bases between them. CDR1 and CDR2 from the germline V gene are KGHDR and SFDVKD. CDR3 amino acids: CATSENGYEQFF. CDR3 coding DNA: TGTGCCACCAGTGAGAACGGGTATGAGCAGTTCTTC.

This chain uses TRBV19 with TRBJ1-3; D possibly corresponds to TRBD1 (6 bases). Germline V lookup: CDR1 LNHDA, CDR2 SQIVND (reference sequence). Trimming stripped 6 bases from V and 0 bases from J, with 15 bases between. CDR3 length equals 16 residues. In DNA form, the CDR3 reads TGTGCCAGTAGCAAGACAGGCGGTAACTCTGGAAACACCATATATTTT. It is translated as CASSKTGGNSGNTIYF. The full variable domain, rest sourced from reference TRBV19 and TRBJ1-3, is DGGITQSPKYLFRKEGQNVTLSCEQNLNHDAMYWYRQDPGQGLRLIYYSQIVNDFQKGDIAEGYSVSREKKESFPLTVTSAQKNPTAFYLCASSKTGGNSGNTIYFGEGSWLTVV.

Concerning this clone itself: The sample holds other DNA sequences that translate to the same CDR3. This sequence joins TRBV5-1 and TRBJ2-7; TRBD1 aligns across 10 bases. V lost 3 bases to trimming and J lost 3 bases; unmatched junction nucleotides: 3. The CDR3 is 14 amino acids. Looked up from germline, CDR1 is SGHRS and CDR2 is YFSETQ. The CDR3 DNA is TGCGCCAGCAGCTCAAGGACAGGGGGCTACGAGCAGTACTTC. As protein: CASSSRTGGYEQYF.

The chain links TRBV2 to TRBJ1-5, with 7 bases matching TRBD1. The germline V gene has CDR1 SNHLY and CDR2 FYNNEI. Unmatched junction bases numbered 8, after V lost 6 bases and J lost 6 bases. This CDR3 is 14 amino acids long. The CDR3, as DNA: TGTGCCAGCAGAGCAGACAGGGCGGGTCAGCCCCAGCATTTT. Translating gives CASRADRAGQPQHF.

The chain uses TRBV6-5 and TRBJ2-7, with D possibly matching TRBD1 (6 bases). The V end was cut by 7 bases, the J end by 6 bases, with 22 bases between. Germline CDR1 MNHEY, CDR2 SVGAGI. There are 15 residues in the CDR3. The CDR3 nucleotides read TGTGCCAGCACGCGGGCCAACGTAATAGGGGGCGAGCAGTACTTC. Its protein product is CASTRANVIGGEQYF.

The chain has TRBV3-1 (or the pseudogene TRBV3-2) and TRBJ1-4; D ambiguous. Looked up from germline, CDR1 is LGHDT and CDR2 is YNNKEL (reference sequence). With 1 base removed from V and 6 bases from J, the gap between germline ends came to 12 bases. The CDR3 runs 15 residues. The CDR3 spells CASSQAGYRDEKLFF. For the CDR3, the DNA is TGTGCCAGCAGCCAAGCTGGGTACAGAGATGAAAAACTGTTTTTT.

This chain uses TRBV30 with TRBJ1-1; D is unresolved. This CDR3 region has 13 residues. V lost 0 bases, J lost 6 bases, and 11 bases lay in between. From germline, CDR1 is GTSNPN and CDR2 SVGIG (reference sequence). The CDR3 nucleotides are TGTGCCTGGAGTGTGCGAGTGGTGTCTGAAGCTTTCTTT. It translates to CAWSVRVVSEAFF.

The chain couples TRBV29-1 to TRBJ1-2; 8 bases map to TRBD1. Germline V lookup: CDR1 SQVTM, CDR2 ANQGSEA. The CDR3 loop spans 15 amino acids. Trimming took 6 bases from V and 6 from J; bases not matched to a gene: 15. The CDR3 reads CSVSLTGQGLNGYTF. The CDR3 coding sequence is TGCAGCGTGTCCCTAACCGGACAGGGACTGAATGGCTACACCTTC.

The rearrangement uses TRBV7-3 and TRBJ2-3; 10 nucleotides match TRBD2. CDR1 and CDR2 (germline): SGHTA, FQGTGA. V shed 3 bases and J 3 bases; nucleotides not matched to a gene: 6. The CDR3 runs to 16 residues. The CDR3 region has the DNA TGTGCCAGCAGCTTCTCTAGCGGGAGTGGTACAGATACGCAGTATTTT. It codes for CASSFSSGSGTDTQYF.

The chain employs TRBV2 and TRBJ2-3; possible D gene TRBD2, 6 bases. V gave up 3 bases and J gave up 8 bases, with 18 bases separating them. The germline V gene has CDR1 SNHLY and CDR2 FYNNEI. The CDR3 runs to 15 residues. The DNA for the CDR3 is TGTGCCAGCAGTGACGGCGGGACCCGTTTGGGTACGCAGTATTTT. This codes for CASSDGGTRLGTQYF.

This chain links TRBV19 with TRBJ2-7; 11 bases are a match to TRBD1. Germline loops: CDR1 LNHDA, CDR2 SQIVND (reference sequence). V shed 5 bases, J shed 7 bases, and the junction held 10 bases outside the gene matches. The CDR3 runs 15 residues. Here the CDR3 reads CASSPRTGGAYEQYF. CDR3 nucleotides: TGTGCCAGTAGTCCTCGGACAGGGGGCGCGTATGAGCAGTACTTC.

CDR3 DNA: TGTGCCACGCGACGTGGACAGGGGGACACTGAAGCTTTCTTT. Amino acids: CATRRGQGDTEAFF. The chain has TRBV10-3 and TRBJ1-1; TRBD1 agrees at 10 bases. V dropped 10 bases and J dropped 3; count of bases not matched to a gene: 8. CDR3 length equals 14 residues. CDR1 is ENHRY and CDR2 is SYGVKD in the germline V gene.

This chain links TRBV7-9 with TRBJ1-3, with D tentatively TRBD1 (5 bases). CDR1 is SEHNR and CDR2 is FQNEAQ in the germline V gene (reference sequence). V lost 1 base, J lost 0 bases, and 10 bases lay in between. The CDR3 consists of 16 residues. The CDR3 here is CASSLGQIFSGNTIYF. In DNA form, the CDR3 reads TGTGCCAGCAGCTTAGGACAGATTTTCTCTGGAAACACCATATATTTT.

The rearrangement uses TRBV30 and TRBJ1-4; no clear D gene. The CDR3 totals 11 residues. Deletions cut 8 bases from V and 7 bases from J, with 11 bases between. The germline V gene has CDR1 GTSNPN and CDR2 SVGIG (reference sequence). Here the CDR3 reads CAASRGEKLFF. The CDR3 DNA reads TGTGCCGCATCTCGGGGTGAAAAACTGTTTTTT.

This chain links TRBV28 with TRBJ1-5, with D unclear. CDR1 MDHEN and CDR2 SYDVKM come from the germline V gene. The CDR3 loop spans 11 amino acids. V gave up 5 bases and J gave up 4 bases, with 3 bases separating them. The DNA of the CDR3 is TGTGCCAGCAGTCCGAATCAGCCCCAGCATTTT. Translation gives CASSPNQPQHF.

V and J are TRBV2 and TRBJ1-3; 7 positions match TRBD1. With V trimmed by 4 bases and J by 2 bases, 2 bases remained unmatched. CDR3 length: 14 residues. Germline V gives CDR1 SNHLY, CDR2 FYNNEI. Here the CDR3 DNA reads TGTGCCAGCAGTGCCGGGACAGCTGGAAACACCATATATTTT. Translating gives CASSAGTAGNTIYF.

A single count supports this clone. The chain uses TRBV28 and TRBJ2-3, with 8 bases identical to TRBD2. Germline V CDR1 and CDR2: MDHEN, SYDVKM. The V and J ends lost 3 bases and 4 bases, in that order; junction bases with no gene match: 9. The CDR3 contains 16 residues. CDR3 protein: CASSFVGTSGPDTQYF. The CDR3 nucleotides read TGTGCCAGCAGTTTTGTCGGGACTAGTGGCCCAGATACGCAGTATTTT.

The chain combines TRBV28 with TRBJ2-4, with TRBD2 matching 7 bases. From germline, CDR1 is MDHEN and CDR2 SYDVKM. The ends lost 6 bases at V and 6 bases at J; junction bases unmatched: 8. The CDR3 runs 14 residues. The CDR3 nucleotides read TGTGCCAGCAGCCCACTAAGGGAGGGAAACATTCAGTACTTC. Residues: CASSPLREGNIQYF.

The count of this clone is one. The V and J genes are TRBV7-2 and TRBJ2-5; 7 nucleotides line up with TRBD1. This CDR3 spans 15 amino acids. V trimming: 3 bases; J trimming: 5 bases; junction bases outside the gene matches: 9. Germline loops: CDR1 SGHTA, CDR2 FQGNSA. The CDR3 sequence: CASSFRGDSPETQYF. The CDR3 bases are TGTGCCAGCAGCTTTAGAGGGGACAGTCCTGAGACCCAGTACTTC.

The rearrangement joins TRBV5-1 to TRBJ2-7; TRBD1 matches at 9 bases. V shed 0 bases, J shed 5 bases, and the junction held 6 bases outside the gene matches. The CDR3 spans 15 residues. The germline gives CDR1 SGHRS, CDR2 YFSETQ. CDR3: CASSLADRGVDEQYF. CDR3 bases: TGCGCCAGCAGCTTGGCCGACAGGGGGGTCGACGAGCAGTACTTC. Supplemented by reference TRBV5-1 and TRBJ2-7, the full variable domain reads KAGVTQTPRYLIKTRGQQVTLSCSPISGHRSVSWYQQTPGQGLQFLFEYFSETQRNKGNFPGRFSGRQFSNSRSEMNVSTLELGDSALYLCASSLADRGVDEQYFGPGTRLTVT.

CDR3 region: CASSLLGQRNGYTF. In nucleotides, the CDR3 is TGTGCCAGCAGTTTATTGGGACAGAGGAATGGCTACACCTTC. The rearrangement joins TRBV28 to TRBJ1-2, with TRBD1 identical over 7 bases. V lost 1 base and J lost 6; bases outside the gene matches: 5. The CDR3 spans 14 residues. Germline values: CDR1 MDHEN, CDR2 SYDVKM.

V gene TRBV4-2 combines with J gene TRBJ1-6; a possible D gene is TRBD1 (5 bases). This CDR3 region has 14 residues. The V and J ends lost 7 bases and 10 bases respectively, with 17 bases between them. Germline lookup yields CDR1 LGHNA and CDR2 YNFKEQ. The CDR3 region has the DNA TGTGCCAGCACCCGAAGAAGGGGCGAATCACCCCTCCACTTT. This encodes CASTRRRGESPLHF.

The chain combines TRBV4-1 with TRBJ1-5; 9 positions match TRBD1. CDR1 is MGHRA and CDR2 is YSYEKL in the germline V gene. This CDR3 is built from 17 residues. J lost 3 bases, V lost 7 bases, and 13 bases had no gene match. The CDR3 nucleotides are TGCGCCAGCACTCTGTCCGGGACAGGGCCTTACAATCAGCCCCAGCATTTT. Protein: CASTLSGTGPYNQPQHF.

This chain connects TRBV7-6 to TRBJ1-5; D is perhaps TRBD1 (6 bases). This CDR3 comprises 17 residues. The germline V gene has CDR1 SGHVS and CDR2 FNYEAQ. V gave up 5 bases and J gave up 0 bases, with 17 bases separating them. The CDR3 DNA is TGTGCCAGCAGCCCGACGGGGGGGGCTGGTAGCAATCAGCCCCAGCATTTT. This encodes CASSPTGGAGSNQPQHF.

This chain uses TRBV15 with TRBJ2-2; D ambiguous. The CDR3 is made up of 13 amino acids. Germline values: CDR1 LNHNV, CDR2 YYDKDF (reference sequence). Trimming removed 0 bases from V and 6 bases from J, with 5 bases in between. In DNA, the CDR3 is TGTGCCACCAGCAGAGACCTTTCCGGGGAGCTGTTTTTT. Translating gives CATSRDLSGELFF.

This clone appeared a few times. The gene calls are TRBV30 and TRBJ1-6; D is unresolved. Germline V CDR1 and CDR2: GTSNPN, SVGIG (reference sequence). Trimming removed 4 bases at V and 6 bases at J, with 13 bases between. The CDR3 totals 14 residues. The CDR3 bases are TGTGCCTGGAATCTTATCCGGGGTAATTCACCCCTCCACTTT. Its translation: CAWNLIRGNSPLHF.